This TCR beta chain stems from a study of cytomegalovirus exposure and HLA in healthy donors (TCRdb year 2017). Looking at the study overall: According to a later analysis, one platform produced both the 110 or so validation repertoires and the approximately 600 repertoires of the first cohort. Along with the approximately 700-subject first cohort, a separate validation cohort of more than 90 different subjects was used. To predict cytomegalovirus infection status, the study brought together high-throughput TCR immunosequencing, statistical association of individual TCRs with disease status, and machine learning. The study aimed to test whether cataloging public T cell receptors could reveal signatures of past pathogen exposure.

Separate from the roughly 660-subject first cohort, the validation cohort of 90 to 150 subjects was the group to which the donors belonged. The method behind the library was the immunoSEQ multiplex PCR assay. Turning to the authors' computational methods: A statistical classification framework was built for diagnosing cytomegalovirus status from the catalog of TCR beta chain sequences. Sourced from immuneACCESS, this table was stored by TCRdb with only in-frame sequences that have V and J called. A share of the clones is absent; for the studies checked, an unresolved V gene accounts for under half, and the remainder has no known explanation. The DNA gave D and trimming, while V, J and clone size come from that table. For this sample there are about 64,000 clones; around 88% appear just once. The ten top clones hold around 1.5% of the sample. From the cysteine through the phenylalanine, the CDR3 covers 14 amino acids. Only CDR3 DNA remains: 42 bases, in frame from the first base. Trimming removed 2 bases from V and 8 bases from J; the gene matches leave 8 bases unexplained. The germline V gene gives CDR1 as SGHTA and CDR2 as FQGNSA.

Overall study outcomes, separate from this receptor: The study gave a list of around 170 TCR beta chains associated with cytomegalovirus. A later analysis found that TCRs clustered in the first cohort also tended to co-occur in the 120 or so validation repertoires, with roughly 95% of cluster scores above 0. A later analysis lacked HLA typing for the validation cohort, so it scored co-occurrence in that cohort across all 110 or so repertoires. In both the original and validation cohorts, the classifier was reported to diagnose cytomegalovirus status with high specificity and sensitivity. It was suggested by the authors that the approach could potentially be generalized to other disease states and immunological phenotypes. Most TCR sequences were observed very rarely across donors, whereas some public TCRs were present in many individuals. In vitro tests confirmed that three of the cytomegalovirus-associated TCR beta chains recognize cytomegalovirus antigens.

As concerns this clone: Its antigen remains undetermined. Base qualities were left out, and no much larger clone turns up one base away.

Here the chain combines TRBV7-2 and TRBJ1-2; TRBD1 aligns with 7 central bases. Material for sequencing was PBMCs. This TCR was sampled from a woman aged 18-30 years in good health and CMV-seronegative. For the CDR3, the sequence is CASSLTDRARGYTF. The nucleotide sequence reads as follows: TGTGCCAGCAGCTTAACCGACAGGGCTCGCGGCTACACCTTC.